The sequence of this T cell receptor beta chain was determined in a study of T cells after yellow fever vaccination. TCRdb re-called the 5' RACE reads through MiXCR, storing one row per CDR3 protein. The table has some 260,000 distinct CDR3 sequences, roughly 4.8% seen once. Study-wide points: Reappearing after the booster were most of the clones from primary vaccination (around 96% CD4, 85% to 90% CD8).

At least ten counts were recorded for this clonotype. Antigen unknown. This receptor was taken from a man aged 18 to 29 who received the YFV17D yellow fever vaccine. Sequenced here: CD4+ T cells sorted from PBMCs, sampled on the day of the yellow fever booster vaccination.

CDR3 amino acids: CSVNRGATAEAFF. CDR3 sequence (DNA): TGCAGCGTTAACAGGGGTGCGACGGCTGAAGCTTTCTTT. The rearrangement links TRBV29-1 to TRBJ1-1; 7 bases map to TRBD1. The CDR3 consists of 13 residues. The trim removed 5 bases at V and 6 bases at J, leaving 9 bases unmatched. Germline V lookup: CDR1 SQVTM, CDR2 ANQGSEA.